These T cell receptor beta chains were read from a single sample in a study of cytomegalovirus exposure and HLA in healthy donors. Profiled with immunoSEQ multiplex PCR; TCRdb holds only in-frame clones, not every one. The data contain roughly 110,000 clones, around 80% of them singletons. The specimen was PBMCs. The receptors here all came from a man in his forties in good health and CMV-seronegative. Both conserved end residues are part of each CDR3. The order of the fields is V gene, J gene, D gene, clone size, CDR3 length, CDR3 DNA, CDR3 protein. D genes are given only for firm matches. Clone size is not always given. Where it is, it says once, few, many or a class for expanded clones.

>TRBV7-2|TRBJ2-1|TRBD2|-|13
TGTGCCAGCAGCTCCGCGGGGGTGGGTGAGCAGTTCTTC
CASSSAGVGEQFF
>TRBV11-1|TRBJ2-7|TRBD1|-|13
TGTGCCAGCAGACAGACAGGGGCCGATTCACAGTACTTC
CASRQTGADSQYF
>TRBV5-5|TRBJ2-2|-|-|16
TGTGCCAGCAGCATCGGACACGTGACGAACACCGGGGAGCTGTTTTTT
CASSIGHVTNTGELFF
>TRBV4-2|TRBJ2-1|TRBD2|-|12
TGTGCCAGCAGCCTTGGGGGGGGTGAGCAGTTCTTC
CASSLGGGEQFF
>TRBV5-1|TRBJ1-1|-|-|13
TGCGCCAGCAGCCTACAGGGCTACACTGAAGCTTTCTTT
CASSLQGYTEAFF
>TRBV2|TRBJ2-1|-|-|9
TGTGCCAGCGGCCCTGAGCAGTTCTTC
CASGPEQFF
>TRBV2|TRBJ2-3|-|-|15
TGTGCCAGCAGTGATGGGGGGAAGGTGACAGATACGCAGTATTTT
CASSDGGKVTDTQYF
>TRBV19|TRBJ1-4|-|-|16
TGTGCCAGTAGTATCGGGCGGGGAGCAACTAATGAAAAACTGTTTTTT
CASSIGRGATNEKLFF
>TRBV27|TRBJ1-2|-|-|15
TGTGCCAGCAGTTCGCGGGGGGCGCGTAGCTATGGCTACACCTTC
CASSSRGARSYGYTF
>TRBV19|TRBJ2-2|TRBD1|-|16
TGTGCCAGTAGTAGCCCGGGACAGGGGAACACCGGGGAGCTGTTTTTT
CASSSPGQGNTGELFF
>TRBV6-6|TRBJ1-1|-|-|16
TGTGCCAGCGGGGAGGTGGGAACGCTGTTGAACACTGAAGCTTTCTTT
CASGEVGTLLNTEAFF
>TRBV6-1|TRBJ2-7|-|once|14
TGTGCCAGCCAGGCAGTTACAGGCGCCTACGAGCAGTACTTC
CASQAVTGAYEQYF
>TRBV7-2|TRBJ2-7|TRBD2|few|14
TGTGCCAGCAGCTCGGGACTAGTCGCCTACGAGCAGTACTTC
CASSSGLVAYEQYF
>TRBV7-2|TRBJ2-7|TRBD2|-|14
TGTGCCAGCAGCCCCCGACTAGCCAGGGCCGAGCAGTACTTC
CASSPRLARAEQYF
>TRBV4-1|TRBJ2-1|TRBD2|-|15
TGCGCCAGCAGCCAAGTCCGGGGGGGCCTCTATGAGCAGTTCTTC
CASSQVRGGLYEQFF
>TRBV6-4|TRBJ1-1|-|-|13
TGTGCCAGCAGTGCGGGAGGGAACACTGAAGCTTTCTTT
CASSAGGNTEAFF
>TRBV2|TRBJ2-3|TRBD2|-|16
TGTGCCAGCAGTGTCCTAGCGGGGGGGCTCACAGATACGCAGTATTTT
CASSVLAGGLTDTQYF
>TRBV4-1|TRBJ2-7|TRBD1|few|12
TGCGCCAGCAGCCCGACAGGGGGAGAGCAGTACTTC
CASSPTGGEQYF
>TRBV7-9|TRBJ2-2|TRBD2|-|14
TGTGCCAGCAACTCCCAGGGAGGGGCCGGGGAGCTGTTTTTT
CASNSQGGAGELFF
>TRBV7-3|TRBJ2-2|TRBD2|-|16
TGTGCCAGCAGCCAGAATAGCGGGGGGAACACCGGGGAGCTGTTTTTT
CASSQNSGGNTGELFF
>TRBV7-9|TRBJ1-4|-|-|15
TGTTCCAGCAGACCCAACAGTGCAACTAATGAAAAACTGTTTTTT
CSSRPNSATNEKLFF
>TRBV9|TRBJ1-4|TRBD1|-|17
TGTGCCAGCAGCCCAGGACAGGGGGCAGTTGGAGTTGAAAAACTGTTTTTT
CASSPGQGAVGVEKLFF
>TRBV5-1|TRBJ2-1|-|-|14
TGCGCCAGCAGCTTCGGGGGAGCCCACAATGAGCAGTTCTTC
CASSFGGAHNEQFF
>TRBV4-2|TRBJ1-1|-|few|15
TGTGCCAGCAGCCCTAGAAGCGGCAGGAACACTGAAGCTTTCTTT
CASSPRSGRNTEAFF
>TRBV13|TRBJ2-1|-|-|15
TGTGCCAGCAGCTTGGGACACCCGACCAACAATGAGCAGTTCTTC
CASSLGHPTNNEQFF
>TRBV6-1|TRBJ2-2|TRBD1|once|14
TGTGCCAGCAGTGAAGAAAGGGGGCTGGGGGAGCTGTTTTTT
CASSEERGLGELFF
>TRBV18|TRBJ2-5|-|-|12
TGTGCCAGCTCACCTGGTGAGGAGACCCAGTACTTC
CASSPGEETQYF
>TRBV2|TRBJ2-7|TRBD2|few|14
TGTGCCAGCAGTGAACGAGGACTAGCCTACGAGCAGTACTTC
CASSERGLAYEQYF
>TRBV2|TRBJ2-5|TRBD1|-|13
TGTGCCAGTATTGGACAGGGGGCGCCCTCCCAGTACTTC
CASIGQGAPSQYF
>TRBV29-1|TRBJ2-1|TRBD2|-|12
TGCAGCGTTGTTAGCGGGGGAAATGAGCAGTTCTTC
CSVVSGGNEQFF
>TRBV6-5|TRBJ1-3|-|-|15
TGTGCCAGCAGCCCGGACCGGCAGGGCGGAAACACCATATATTTT
CASSPDRQGGNTIYF
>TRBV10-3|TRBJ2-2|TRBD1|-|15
TGTGCCATCAGTGAGAGACAGGGGATGGCCGGGGAGCTGTTTTTT
CAISERQGMAGELFF
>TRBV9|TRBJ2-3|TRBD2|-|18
TGTGCCAGCAGCGTAGTCTCCCTTGGCGGGGGGGCGACAGATACGCAGTATTTT
CASSVVSLGGGATDTQYF
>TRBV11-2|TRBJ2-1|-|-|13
TGTGCCAGCAGCTTCAGCTCCTACAATGAGCAGTTCTTC
CASSFSSYNEQFF
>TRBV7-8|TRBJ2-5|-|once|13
TGTGCCAGCAGCTTATTTACAGAAGAGACCCAGTACTTC
CASSLFTEETQYF
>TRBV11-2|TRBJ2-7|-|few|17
TGTGCCAGCAGCTGGGGGGGTTCAACGACAGGATCAGCCGAGCAGTACTTC
CASSWGGSTTGSAEQYF
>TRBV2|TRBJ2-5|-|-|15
TGTGCCAGCAGTGTCACCAGGGGCAAGCAAGAGACCCAGTACTTC
CASSVTRGKQETQYF
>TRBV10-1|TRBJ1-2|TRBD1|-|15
TGCGCCAGCAGTGAGACTCCGGGACAGAGGTATGGCTACACCTTC
CASSETPGQRYGYTF
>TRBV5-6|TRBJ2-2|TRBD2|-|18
TGTGCCAGCAGCTTGGGGCTAGCGGGGGGGCCGGTCACCGGGGAGCTGTTTTTT
CASSLGLAGGPVTGELFF
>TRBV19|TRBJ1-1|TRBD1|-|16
TGTGCCAGTAACCCGGGACAGGGGACTTTTAACACTGAAGCTTTCTTT
CASNPGQGTFNTEAFF
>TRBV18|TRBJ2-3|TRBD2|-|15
TGTGCCAGCTCACCCTTTGCGGGGGGCACAGATACGCAGTATTTT
CASSPFAGGTDTQYF
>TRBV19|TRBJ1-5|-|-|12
TGTGCCAGTAGTCCCCTTCGTCAGCCCCAGCATTTT
CASSPLRQPQHF